This T cell receptor beta chain came from a study of blood T cell repertoires in COVID-19 (dated by TCRdb to between 2020 and 2021). Study-level background: The collaborator samples originated in the United States, Italy and Spain and spanned the acute and convalescent phases of COVID-19. Where HLA class I and class II types were available, the types were taken from metadata supplied by the sample provider, not from assay-based typing. Deeply sampled blood TCRbeta repertoires from subjects exposed to, actively infected with, or recovered from COVID-19 were included in the dataset. The repertoires were released in a freely available public database intended as a resource for research on the immune response to SARS-CoV-2. A de-identified subject ID, COVID-19 status, age in years and sex were almost always included in the sample metadata. The samples were drawn from the first 160 participants of the ongoing ImmuneRACE study and from over 950 subjects provided by 6 global collaborators. The prospective study material was composed of cDNA or gDNA derived from T cells, B-cell-depleted T cells, or PBMCs.

At the junction V is shortened by 5 bases and J by 2 bases; bases outside the gene matches: 8. In the germline V gene, CDR1 corresponds to SGHRS and CDR2 to YFSETQ. Spanning cysteine to phenylalanine, the CDR3 consists of 16 amino acids. Only the CDR3 region is kept as DNA, spanning 48 bases read in frame from base 1. Here is what the overall study found, with its caveats: Clinical and demographic metadata were provided uncurated, with the amount varying by source and participant.

Enrolling through a virtual design, the prospective study's participants ranged in age from about 18 to 89 years and lived across roughly 24 United States geographic areas. Cohort assignment in the prospective study relied on participant-reported clinical history from a screening survey and a study questionnaire. ImmuneRACE Cohort 3 recovered participants were defined by two consecutive negative NP/OP PCR tests, healthcare professional clearance, or symptom resolution. Each participant in the prospective study had whole blood, serum and a nasopharyngeal or oropharyngeal swab collected by mobile phlebotomists. Additional blood draws and questionnaires over an approximately 2-month period could optionally be provided by prospective study participants. Prospective study blood samples were shipped either frozen or at room temperature before DNA extraction. TCRbeta CDR3 regions were amplified from genomic DNA by means of the immunoSEQ Assay, a bias-controlled multiplex PCR. As for the original processing: The number of nucleated cells in each sample was estimated by amplification of reference gene primers within the assay. To quantify the absolute abundance of each unique TCRbeta CDR3 rearrangement, sequence reads were collapsed and filtered. For each sample, productive Simpson clonality was calculated as the square root of Simpson's diversity index across productive rearrangements. TCRdb stores this immuneACCESS table with in-frame sequences only. Part of the clones is absent; in the studies checked, under half of the shortfall reflects unresolved V genes, and no reason is known for the rest. That table is the source of V, J and clone size, and D and trimming were worked out from the DNA. The sample yields 150,000 to 200,000 clones; about 80% were counted once. The ten largest clones take up around 7% of the sample.

A single count supports this clone. What antigen it recognizes has not been identified. No much larger clone exists at a distance of one base, and base qualities are not known. The clonotype originates from a middle-aged man who had recovered from COVID-19. The chain is encoded by TRBV5-1 joined to TRBJ2-5; TRBD2 fits 11 bases in the junction. Sample: PBMCs or T cells enriched from blood (not recorded which). The CDR3 region reads CASRYLGTSGQETQYF. The bases read TGCGCCAGCAGATACCTTGGGACTAGCGGTCAAGAGACCCAGTACTTC.